A selection of T cell receptor beta chains follows, all from one sample in a study of blood T cell repertoires in COVID-19. Data came from immunoSEQ multiplex PCR; TCRdb stores just in-frame clones and leaves some out. Of about 220,000 clones listed, 83% are singletons. The sample was peripheral blood. These TCRs come from a woman aged 40 to 50 with active or convalescent COVID-19. Both conserved end residues are part of each CDR3. Each record gives: V gene, D gene, J gene, clone size, CDR3 protein, CDR3 DNA. A D gene is named only where the DNA matches it firmly. Where a row states a size, it is once, few, many or the class of an expanded clone; other rows omit it.

TRBV30	TRBD1	TRBJ1-2	NA	CAWSRKQGVFGYTF	TGTGCCTGGAGTAGGAAGCAGGGGGTCTTTGGCTACACCTTC
TRBV28	NA	TRBJ2-7	NA	CASSFSSAGTYEQYF	TGTGCCAGCAGTTTTTCGTCGGCGGGGACCTACGAGCAGTACTTC
TRBV29-1	TRBD1	TRBJ1-4	NA	CSVTGTGSTNEKLFF	TGCAGCGTCACCGGGACAGGGTCAACTAATGAAAAACTGTTTTTT
TRBV4-1	TRBD1	TRBJ1-6	NA	CASSQEDRDNSPLHF	TGCGCCAGCAGCCAGGAGGACAGGGATAATTCACCCCTCCACTTT
TRBV30	TRBD1	TRBJ1-2	many	CAWSRDRVPGNYGYTF	TGTGCCTGGAGTCGGGACAGGGTCCCCGGAAACTATGGCTACACCTTC
TRBV6-6	TRBD1	TRBJ2-5	NA	CASSSTNRGETQYF	TGTGCCAGCAGTTCTACAAACAGGGGTGAGACCCAGTACTTC
TRBV28	NA	TRBJ1-1	NA	CASSLPGGETMNTEAFF	TGTGCCAGCAGTCTCCCGGGGGGTGAGACCATGAACACTGAAGCTTTCTTT
TRBV5-1	TRBD1	TRBJ2-5	NA	CASSLGQGGQETQYF	TGCGCCAGCAGCTTGGGACAGGGGGGCCAAGAGACCCAGTACTTC
TRBV7-2	NA	TRBJ1-2	NA	CASSSYGGGYTF	TGTGCCAGCAGCTCATACGGGGGAGGCTACACCTTC
TRBV5-8	NA	TRBJ1-2	NA	CASSLSAGYGYTF	TGTGCCAGCAGCTTGAGCGCCGGCTATGGCTACACCTTC
TRBV6-5	TRBD1	TRBJ2-7	NA	CASRTGSSYEQYF	TGTGCCAGCCGGACAGGGAGCTCCTACGAGCAGTACTTC
TRBV4-3	TRBD1	TRBJ1-6	few	CASSSQQGPNSPLHF	TGCGCCAGCAGCTCACAACAGGGGCCGAATTCACCCCTCCACTTT
TRBV5-1	TRBD2	TRBJ2-1	NA	CASSSGTSNYNEQFF	TGCGCCAGCAGCTCTGGGACTAGTAACTACAATGAGCAGTTCTTC
TRBV7-6	NA	TRBJ2-3	NA	CASSPTRDTQYF	TGTGCCAGCAGCCCTACCCGAGATACGCAGTATTTT
TRBV20-1	TRBD1	TRBJ1-5	NA	CSASGTGGQPQHF	TGCAGTGCTAGTGGTACAGGGGGGCAGCCCCAGCATTTT
TRBV2	TRBD1	TRBJ1-2	NA	CASSPTGQGTLYGYTF	TGTGCCAGCAGTCCCACGGGACAGGGCACCCTCTATGGCTACACCTTC
TRBV4-1	NA	TRBJ1-1	once	CASSLPGGPEAFF	TGCGCCAGCAGCTTACCGGGGGGCCCTGAAGCTTTCTTT
TRBV30	TRBD1	TRBJ1-2	NA	CAWRGQSNYGYTF	TGTGCCTGGAGGGGACAGTCTAACTATGGCTACACCTTC
TRBV2	NA	TRBJ1-2	NA	CASSEDWNYGYTF	TGTGCCAGCAGTGAGGACTGGAACTATGGCTACACCTTC
TRBV29-1	TRBD1	TRBJ2-2	NA	CSAGGISGELFF	TGCAGCGCAGGGGGAATATCCGGGGAGCTGTTTTTT
TRBV19	TRBD1	TRBJ1-5	NA	CASGAGTGQRQPQHF	TGTGCCAGTGGTGCCGGGACAGGCCAGCGGCAGCCCCAGCATTTT
TRBV7-2	NA	TRBJ2-1	NA	CASSLSLSSYNEQFF	TGTGCCAGCAGCTTAAGCCTAAGCTCCTACAATGAGCAGTTCTTC
TRBV7-2	TRBD2	TRBJ2-3	NA	CASSLPQRTSGGSTDTQYF	TGTGCCAGCAGCTTACCCCAGCGGACTAGCGGGGGGTCCACAGATACGCAGTATTTT
TRBV6-5	NA	TRBJ1-1	NA	CASTPIGDSETEAFF	TGTGCCAGCACCCCGATCGGCGACTCGGAGACTGAAGCTTTCTTT
TRBV4-3	NA	TRBJ2-1	NA	CASSQDFSSSYNEQFF	TGCGCCAGCAGCCAAGATTTTTCGAGCTCCTACAATGAGCAGTTCTTC
TRBV5-6	TRBD2	TRBJ2-5	NA	CASSRKPGGNTQETQYF	TGTGCCAGCAGCCGTAAACCGGGAGGAAACACACAAGAGACCCAGTACTTC
TRBV9	NA	TRBJ2-7	NA	CASSIRGLAPLYEQYF	TGTGCCAGCAGCATCAGAGGCCTAGCTCCCCTCTACGAGCAGTACTTC
TRBV9	NA	TRBJ1-4	NA	CASSLSSGTIEKLFF	TGTGCCAGCAGCCTTTCATCAGGGACAATTGAAAAACTGTTTTTT
TRBV28	NA	TRBJ1-1	NA	CASSLLGGNTEAFF	TGTGCCAGCAGTTTATTGGGGGGGAACACTGAAGCTTTCTTT